Sequencing of this T cell receptor (beta chain) was carried out in a study of early T cells in non-severe SARS-CoV-2 infection. TCRdb recomputed calls from the 5' RACE reads with MiXCR, one row per CDR3 protein. The sample holds some 76,000 distinct CDR3 sequences, around 16% seen once. Study-level points and caveats: VDJdb matching skewed toward anti-spike CD8 responses, missing private and CD4 specificities.

The V and J ends lost 6 bases and 3 bases, in that order; junction bases with no gene match: 2. Germline CDR1 MNHNY, CDR2 SVGAGI (reference sequence). This CDR3 is 12 amino acids long. This clonotype was counted between two and nine times. Its specificity is not known. The sequencing input was whole blood. The sequence came from an adult who was a healthcare worker with PCR-confirmed SARS-CoV-2 infection or an uninfected control (not recorded which). V and J are TRBV6-6 and TRBJ2-7; 7 bases fit TRBD1. This CDR3 reads CASRDRVYEQYF. The CDR3 coding sequence is TGTGCCAGCAGAGACAGGGTCTACGAGCAGTACTTC.